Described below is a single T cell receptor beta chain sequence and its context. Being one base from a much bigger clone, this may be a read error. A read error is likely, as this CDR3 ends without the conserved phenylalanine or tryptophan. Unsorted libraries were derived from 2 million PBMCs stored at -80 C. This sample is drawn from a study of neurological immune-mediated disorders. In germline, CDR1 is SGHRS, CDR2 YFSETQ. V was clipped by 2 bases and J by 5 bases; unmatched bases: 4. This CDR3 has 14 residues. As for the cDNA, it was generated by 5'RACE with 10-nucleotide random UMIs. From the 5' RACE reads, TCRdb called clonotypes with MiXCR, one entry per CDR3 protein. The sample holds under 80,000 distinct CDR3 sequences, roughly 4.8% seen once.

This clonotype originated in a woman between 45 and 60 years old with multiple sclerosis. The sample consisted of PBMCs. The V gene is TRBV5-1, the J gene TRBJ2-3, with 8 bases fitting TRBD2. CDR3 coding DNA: TGCGCCAGCAGCTTCATGACTAGCGAAGATACGCAGTATATT. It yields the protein CASSFMTSEDTQYI.